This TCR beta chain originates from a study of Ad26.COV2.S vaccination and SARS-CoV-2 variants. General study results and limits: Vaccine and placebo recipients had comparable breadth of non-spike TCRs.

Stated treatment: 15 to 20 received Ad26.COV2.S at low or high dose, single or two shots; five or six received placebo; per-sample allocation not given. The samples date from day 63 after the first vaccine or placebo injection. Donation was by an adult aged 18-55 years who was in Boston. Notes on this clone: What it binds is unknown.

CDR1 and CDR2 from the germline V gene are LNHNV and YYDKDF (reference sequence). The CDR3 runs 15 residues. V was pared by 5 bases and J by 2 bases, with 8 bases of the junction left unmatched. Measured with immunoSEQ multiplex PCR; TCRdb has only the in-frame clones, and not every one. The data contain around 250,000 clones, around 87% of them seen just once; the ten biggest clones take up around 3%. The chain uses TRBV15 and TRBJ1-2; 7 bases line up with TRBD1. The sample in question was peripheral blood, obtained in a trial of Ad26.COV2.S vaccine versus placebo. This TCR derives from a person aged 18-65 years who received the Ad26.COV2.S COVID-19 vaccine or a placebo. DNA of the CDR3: TGTGCCACCAGCGTACGACAGGGTGCGAACTATGGCTACACCTTC. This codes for CATSVRQGANYGYTF.